This T cell receptor (beta chain) was found in a study of blood T cell repertoires in COVID-19. Some clones are missing from TCRdb's copy, which holds only in-frame ones; the method was immunoSEQ multiplex PCR. The table has approximately 200,000 clones, around 87% seen once. Germline values: CDR1 DFQATT, CDR2 SNEGSKA (reference sequence). The CDR3 runs 10 residues. Between the trimmed V and J ends, which lost 7 bases and 7 bases, there was a span of 8 bases. Participants spanned ages about 18 to 90 years and resided in roughly 22 US areas. V gene TRBV20-1 combines with J gene TRBJ2-1; tentatively, D is TRBD2 (5 bases). This receptor was identified in a young woman in a cohort exposed to, infected with or recovered from COVID-19 (not recorded which). The sample taken for sequencing was PBMCs or T cells enriched from blood (not recorded which). The chain's CDR3 is CSVGANEQFF. As DNA, the CDR3 is TGCAGTGTGGGAGCGAATGAGCAGTTCTTC.